A single sample gave rise to the 31 T cell receptor beta chains below, sequenced in a study of control samples from healthy donors and cancer patients. The assay was immunoSEQ multiplex PCR, and TCRdb's table has in-frame clones only and misses some. The sample shows under 100,000 clones, approximately 88% of them seen only once. Sequencing was performed on PBMCs. These receptors were taken from a woman aged 50 to 60 with colorectal cancer.

This rearrangement joins TRBV7-9 to TRBJ1-1; 7 bases are a match to TRBD1. Germline V lookup: CDR1 SEHNR, CDR2 FQNEAQ (reference sequence). J lost 4 bases, V lost 6 bases, and 5 bases had no gene match. The CDR3 loop spans 13 amino acids. CDR3 nucleotides: TGTGCCAGCAGACTTGACAGGGCCACTGAAGCTTTCTTT. It translates to CASRLDRATEAFF.

V is TRBV28 and J is TRBJ2-5; TRBD1 aligns across 7 bases. In germline, CDR1 is MDHEN, CDR2 SYDVKM. The CDR3 sequence is 14 residues long. The V and J ends lost 5 bases and 6 bases, in that order; junction bases with no gene match: 9. CDR3 nucleotide sequence: TGTGCCAGCAGTGAATCCGGGACAGTCAAGACCCAGTACTTC. Translated: CASSESGTVKTQYF.

This chain uses TRBV10-1 with TRBJ2-1; 7 bases are a match to TRBD2. CDR1 is WNHNN and CDR2 is SYGVQD in the germline V gene (reference sequence). V was clipped by 3 bases and J by 10 bases; unmatched bases: 15. CDR3 length: 16 amino acids. CDR3 sequence (DNA): TGCGCCAGCAGTGACGGCCGACTAGCCTTAACAAGGGAGCAGTTCTTC. It yields the protein CASSDGRLALTREQFF.

This rearrangement joins TRBV24-1 to TRBJ2-4; no clear D. The CDR3 sequence is 11 residues long. The V gene lost 10 bases and the J gene lost 6 bases, with 9 bases spanning the gap. Germline lookup yields CDR1 KGHDR and CDR2 SFDVKD. The CDR3, as DNA: TGTGCCACTGGCGCCGGAAACATTCAGTACTTC. It encodes CATGAGNIQYF.

This chain connects TRBV28 to TRBJ1-4, with a possible D match to TRBD1 (6 bases). The ends were cut back, 2 bases at V and 5 bases at J, with 15 bases in the middle. The CDR3 loop spans 16 amino acids. Germline V gives CDR1 MDHEN, CDR2 SYDVKM. CDR3: CASSLVGGLWNEKLFF. The CDR3 DNA sequence: TGTGCCAGCAGTTTAGTTGGGGGGCTTTGGAATGAAAAACTGTTTTTT.

The chain uses TRBV28 and TRBJ1-1, with D unclear. V was trimmed by 1 base and J by 1 base, leaving 4 bases between them. The CDR3 consists of 13 residues. Germline V gene data show CDR1 as MDHEN and CDR2 as SYDVKM. For the CDR3, the DNA is TGTGCCAGCAGTTTATCGGAGAACACTGAAGCTTTCTTT. Translating gives CASSLSENTEAFF.

This chain uses TRBV2 with TRBJ2-2; TRBD1 agrees at 7 bases. The CDR3 has 16 residues. V was clipped by 2 bases and J by 2 bases; unmatched bases: 5. Germline V gene lookup returns CDR1 SNHLY and CDR2 FYNNEI. In DNA, the CDR3 is TGTGCCAGCAGTGAAACAGGGGCGGGCAACACCGGGGAGCTGTTTTTT. It translates to CASSETGAGNTGELFF.

The chain recombines TRBV29-1 with TRBJ2-2; 7 bases are shared with TRBD1. The germline gives CDR1 SQVTM, CDR2 ANQGSEA. The CDR3 contains 13 residues. J lost 5 bases, V lost 7 bases, and 7 bases had no gene match. CDR3 amino acids: CSARPTGTGELFF. The CDR3 region has the DNA TGCAGCGCCCGTCCGACAGGGACCGGGGAGCTGTTTTTT.

The J gene is TRBJ1-1, the V gene TRBV2, with D hard to call. Germline V gene sequence: CDR1 SNHLY, CDR2 FYNNEI. V dropped 6 bases and J dropped 1 base, with 9 bases sitting between them. This CDR3 has 13 residues. This chain's CDR3 is CASRSYANTEAFF. The CDR3 nucleotides read TGTGCCAGCAGGTCGTATGCGAACACTGAAGCTTTCTTT.

The chain recombines TRBV6-2 or TRBV6-3 with TRBJ2-5; D not resolved. Germline assignment: CDR1 MNHEY and CDR2 SVGEGT. Trimming removed 2 bases at V and 10 bases at J, with 8 bases between. This CDR3 spans 11 amino acids. CDR3 amino acids: CASSYRSFQYF. CDR3 coding DNA: TGTGCCAGCAGTTACCGGTCGTTCCAGTACTTC.

The V and J genes are TRBV23-1 and TRBJ1-3; TRBD1 aligns across 9 bases. TRBV23-1 belongs to the ORF category, with a function that is uncertain. The ends lost 8 bases at V and 0 bases at J; junction bases unmatched: 17. This CDR3 spans 19 amino acids. Here the CDR3 reads CASGRPGQGKVGSGNTIYF. The CDR3 DNA reads as TGCGCCAGCGGCCGTCCGGGACAGGGTAAAGTAGGCTCTGGAAACACCATATATTTT.

In its sample, this clone was seen once. The chain employs TRBV9 and TRBJ2-5; 12 positions agree with TRBD2. Trimming took 0 bases from V and 1 from J; bases not matched to a gene: 7. CDR3 length equals 18 residues. Per the germline V gene, CDR1 is SGDLS and CDR2 is YYNGEE. The CDR3 coding sequence is TGTGCCAGCAGCGTAGGCCTAGCGGGGGGGTTGCTCCAAGAGACCCAGTACTTC. It translates to CASSVGLAGGLLQETQYF.

CDR3 loop: CASTPRKNTEAFF. The CDR3 DNA reads as TGTGCCAGCACCCCGAGGAAGAACACTGAAGCTTTCTTT. The V gene is TRBV14, the J gene TRBJ1-1, with D hard to call. The germline V gene has CDR1 SGHDN and CDR2 FVKESK. Trimming stripped 7 bases from V and 1 base from J, with 10 bases between. CDR3 length: 13 amino acids.

The rearrangement links TRBV29-1 to TRBJ1-2, with TRBD1 identical over 7 bases. The CDR3 is made up of 14 amino acids. J was trimmed by 8 bases and V by 7 bases; bases with no gene match: 16. CDR1 is SQVTM, CDR2 ANQGSEA, per germline. DNA of the CDR3: TGCAGCGCCACATCCGGGACAGAGGGACGGGGCTACACCTTC. It specifies CSATSGTEGRGYTF.

The chain employs TRBV2 and TRBJ1-3; TRBD1 is a possible D gene (6 bases). In germline, CDR1 is SNHLY, CDR2 FYNNEI. The CDR3 has 17 residues. V was trimmed by 6 bases and J by 1 base, leaving 19 bases between them. The chain's CDR3 is CASSATPIRGSGNTIYF. The CDR3 nucleotides read TGTGCCAGCAGCGCTACCCCAATAAGGGGGTCTGGAAACACCATATATTTT.

The CDR3 region is CASSTSPGRTSGANVLTF. The CDR3 bases are TGTGCCAGCAGCACTTCTCCGGGACGGACTTCTGGGGCCAACGTCCTGACTTTC. J is TRBJ2-6 and V is TRBV21-1. TRBV21-1 counts as a pseudogene. This CDR3 comprises 18 residues.

This chain links TRBV6-4 with TRBJ1-4; unclear D gene. Germline V gives CDR1 MRHNA, CDR2 SNTAGT. CDR3 length: 15 residues. V gave up 5 bases and J gave up 8 bases, with 18 bases separating them. CDR3 DNA: TGTGCCAGCAGTCCCACGGGAGGGTCGGGCGAAAAACTGTTTTTT. Translating gives CASSPTGGSGEKLFF.

This clone appeared a single time. This chain uses TRBV7-2 with TRBJ1-3; no clear D gene. CDR3 length: 16 residues. The V and J ends lost 2 bases and 4 bases respectively, with 15 bases between them. CDR1 SGHTA and CDR2 FQGNSA come from the germline V gene. The CDR3 reads CASSLRDGSWGNTIYF. The CDR3 nucleotides read TGTGCCAGCAGCTTACGCGACGGATCATGGGGAAACACCATATATTTT.

V and J are TRBV28 and TRBJ1-5, with D hard to call. CDR3 length: 14 amino acids. V was clipped by 3 bases and J by 0 bases, with 6 bases between them. Per the germline V gene, CDR1 is MDHEN and CDR2 is SYDVKM. The CDR3 nucleotides are TGTGCCAGCAGTTTTACATATAGCAATCAGCCCCAGCATTTT. Its translation is CASSFTYSNQPQHF.

The genes are TRBV6-2 or TRBV6-3 and TRBJ1-5; D call uncertain. CDR3 size: 12 residues. Trimming stripped 4 bases from V and 6 bases from J, with 7 bases between. Per the germline V gene, CDR1 is MNHEY and CDR2 is SVGEGT. The CDR3 protein is CASSLLGQPQHF. The CDR3 region has the DNA TGTGCCAGCAGTTTATTGGGTCAGCCCCAGCATTTT.

V gene TRBV5-1 combines with J gene TRBJ2-6; D is unclear. The germline gives CDR1 SGHRS, CDR2 YFSETQ. The CDR3 has 16 amino acids. The V end lost 0 bases, the J end lost 0 bases, and 7 bases lay between the germline ends. The CDR3 sequence is CASSLAQDSGANVLTF. The CDR3 region has the DNA TGCGCCAGCAGCTTGGCCCAGGACTCTGGGGCCAACGTCCTGACTTTC. Filled out from reference TRBV5-1 and TRBJ2-6, the complete variable domain reads KAGVTQTPRYLIKTRGQQVTLSCSPISGHRSVSWYQQTPGQGLQFLFEYFSETQRNKGNFPGRFSGRQFSNSRSEMNVSTLELGDSALYLCASSLAQDSGANVLTFGAGSRLTVL.

The CDR3 bases are TGTGCCAGCAGTTCCTACCAGGGGAGACCTGAAGCTTTCTTT. Translating it yields CASSSYQGRPEAFF. The chain joins TRBV7-2 to TRBJ1-1; possible D gene TRBD1, 6 bases. With 6 bases removed from V and 6 bases from J, the gap between germline ends came to 17 bases. Looked up from germline, CDR1 is SGHTA and CDR2 is FQGNSA. This CDR3 is 14 amino acids long.

V and J are TRBV11-3 and TRBJ2-3, with 7 bases identical to TRBD2. Germline V gives CDR1 SGHNT, CDR2 YENEEA. The CDR3 sequence is 15 residues long. V shed 5 bases, J shed 3 bases, and the junction held 8 bases outside the gene matches. CDR3 region: CASSQRGDGTDTQYF. CDR3 bases: TGTGCCAGCAGCCAACGGGGGGACGGGACAGATACGCAGTATTTT.

This clone was found a few times. The CDR3 sequence: CASSLKGPGRGETQYF. Here the CDR3 DNA reads TGTGCCAGCAGTTTAAAGGGCCCGGGACGGGGGGAGACCCAGTACTTC. This rearrangement joins TRBV28 to TRBJ2-5; a possible D gene is TRBD2 (6 bases). Germline lookup yields CDR1 MDHEN and CDR2 SYDVKM. V dropped 2 bases and J dropped 5 bases, with 18 bases sitting between them. This CDR3 is built from 16 residues.

The rearrangement links TRBV6-4 to TRBJ1-5; D gene ambiguous. Germline CDR1 is MRHNA and CDR2 is SNTAGT. V gave up 3 bases and J gave up 7 bases, with 4 bases separating them. The CDR3 length is 11 residues. CDR3 residues: CASSEKQPQHF. The CDR3 DNA is TGTGCCAGCAGTGAAAAACAGCCCCAGCATTTT.

This sequence joins TRBV3-1 (or the pseudogene TRBV3-2) and TRBJ2-3, with 12 bases lining up with TRBD2. The CDR3 extends over 17 amino acids. V shed 3 bases and J 1 base; nucleotides not matched to a gene: 5. CDR1 is LGHDT, CDR2 YNNKEL, per germline (reference sequence). The CDR3 here is CASSQQTSGGRTDTQYF. CDR3 in DNA: TGTGCCAGCAGCCAGCAGACTAGCGGGGGCCGCACAGATACGCAGTATTTT.

This clone was observed a few times. This sequence joins TRBV10-2 and TRBJ1-6; D is unclear. From germline, CDR1 is WSHSY and CDR2 SAAADI. The V and J ends lost 5 bases and 4 bases respectively, with 9 bases between them. The CDR3 totals 14 residues. CDR3 loop: CASSSGEYNSPLHF. The CDR3 DNA is TGCGCCAGCAGTTCCGGGGAATATAATTCACCCCTCCACTTT.

This chain connects TRBV24-1 to TRBJ2-5, with TRBD1 as a possible D gene (6 bases). Looked up from germline, CDR1 is KGHDR and CDR2 is SFDVKD. The germline V and J ends were trimmed by 3 bases and 2 bases, with 15 bases remaining between them. The CDR3 is 16 amino acids. CDR3 loop: CATSDDTGFAQETQYF. The CDR3 DNA reads TGTGCCACCAGTGATGACACAGGGTTTGCTCAAGAGACCCAGTACTTC.

In this sample, this clone turned up a few times. The V gene is TRBV19, the J gene TRBJ1-3; no reliable D call. Looked up from germline, CDR1 is LNHDA and CDR2 is SQIVND (reference sequence). Trimming removed 3 bases at V and 0 bases at J, with 9 bases between. The CDR3 sequence is 15 residues long. CDR3 nucleotide sequence: TGTGCCAGTAGTATCCCCGGGAGCTCTGGAAACACCATATATTTT. It encodes CASSIPGSSGNTIYF.

CDR3 sequence reads: CASSPDSMNTEAFF. The CDR3 DNA sequence: TGTGCCAGCAGCCCCGACAGTATGAACACTGAAGCTTTCTTT. The chain is built from TRBV4-2 and TRBJ1-1; the D gene is possibly TRBD1 (5 bases). Trimming removed 4 bases from V and 0 bases from J, with 9 bases in between. Germline V gives CDR1 LGHNA, CDR2 YNFKEQ. The CDR3 extends over 14 amino acids.

The rearrangement joins TRBV5-8 to TRBJ1-6, with D possibly TRBD1 on 5 matching bases. This CDR3 contains 15 residues. Germline CDR1 reads SGHTS; CDR2 reads YDEGEE. V lost 0 bases to trimming and J lost 8 bases, with 12 bases between them. DNA of the CDR3: TGTGCCAGCAGCTTGGCAGGGACGGGGGATTCACCCCTCCACTTT. Translating gives CASSLAGTGDSPLHF.